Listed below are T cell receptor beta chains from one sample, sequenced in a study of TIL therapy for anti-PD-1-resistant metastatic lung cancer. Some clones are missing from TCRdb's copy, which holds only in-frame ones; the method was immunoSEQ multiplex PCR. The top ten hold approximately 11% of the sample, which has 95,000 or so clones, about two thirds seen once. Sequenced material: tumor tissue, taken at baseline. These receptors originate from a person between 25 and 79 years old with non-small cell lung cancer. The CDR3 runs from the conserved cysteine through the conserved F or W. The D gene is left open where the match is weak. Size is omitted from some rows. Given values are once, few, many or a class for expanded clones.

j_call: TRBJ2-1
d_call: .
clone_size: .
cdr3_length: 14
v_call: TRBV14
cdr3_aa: CASSPGGPYNEQFF
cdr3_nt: TGTGCCAGCAGCCCGGGGGGCCCTTACAATGAGCAGTTCTTC

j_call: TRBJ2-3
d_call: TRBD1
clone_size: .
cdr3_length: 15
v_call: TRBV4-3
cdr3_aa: CASTPAQGALDTQYF
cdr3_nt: TGCGCCAGCACTCCTGCTCAGGGGGCCCTAGATACGCAGTATTTT

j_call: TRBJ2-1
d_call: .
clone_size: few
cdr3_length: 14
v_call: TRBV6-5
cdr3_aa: CASGWEGGYNEQFF
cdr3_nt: TGTGCCAGCGGTTGGGAAGGGGGGTACAATGAGCAGTTCTTC

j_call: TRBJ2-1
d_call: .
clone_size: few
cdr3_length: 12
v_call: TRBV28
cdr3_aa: CASSLRENEQFF
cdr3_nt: TGTGCCAGCAGTTTACGGGAAAATGAGCAGTTCTTC

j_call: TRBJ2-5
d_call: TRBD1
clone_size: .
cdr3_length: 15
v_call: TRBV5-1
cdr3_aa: CASSPKTGVQETQYF
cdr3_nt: TGCGCCAGCAGCCCCAAGACAGGGGTACAAGAGACCCAGTACTTC

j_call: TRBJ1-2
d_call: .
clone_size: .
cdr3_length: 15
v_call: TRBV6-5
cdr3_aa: CASSYSGQNYYGYTF
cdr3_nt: TGTGCCAGCAGTTACTCTGGACAGAACTACTATGGCTACACCTTC

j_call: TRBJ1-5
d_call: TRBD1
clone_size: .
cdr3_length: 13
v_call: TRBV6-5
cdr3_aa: CAGATGENQPQHF
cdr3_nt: TGTGCCGGGGCGACAGGGGAAAATCAGCCCCAGCATTTT

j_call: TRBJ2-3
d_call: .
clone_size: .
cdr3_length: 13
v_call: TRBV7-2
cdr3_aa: CASRGGVGDTQYF
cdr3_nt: TGTGCCAGCAGGGGCGGGGTGGGAGATACGCAGTATTTT

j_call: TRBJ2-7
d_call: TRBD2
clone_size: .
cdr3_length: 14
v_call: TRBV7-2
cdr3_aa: CASSQGLRSYEQYF
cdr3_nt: TGTGCCAGCAGCCAGGGACTACGCTCCTACGAGCAGTACTTC

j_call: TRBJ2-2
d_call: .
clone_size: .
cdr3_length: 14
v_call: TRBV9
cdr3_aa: CASREGSVDGELFF
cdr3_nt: TGTGCCAGCAGAGAAGGGAGCGTCGACGGGGAGCTGTTTTTT

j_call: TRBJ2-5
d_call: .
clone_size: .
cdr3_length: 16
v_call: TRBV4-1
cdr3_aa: CASSQVGLRGEETQYF
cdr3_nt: TGCGCCAGCAGCCAAGTAGGTCTAAGGGGGGAAGAGACCCAGTACTTC

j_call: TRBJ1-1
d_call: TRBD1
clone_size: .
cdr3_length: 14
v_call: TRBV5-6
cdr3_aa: CASSTTGDATEAFF
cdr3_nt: TGTGCCAGCAGCACGACAGGGGATGCCACTGAAGCTTTCTTT

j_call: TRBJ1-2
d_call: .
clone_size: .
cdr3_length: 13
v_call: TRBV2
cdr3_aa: CASSADNSRGYTF
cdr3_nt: TGTGCCAGCAGTGCGGACAACTCCCGTGGCTACACCTTC

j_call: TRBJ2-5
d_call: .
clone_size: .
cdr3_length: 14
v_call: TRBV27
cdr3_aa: CASSLGGPGETQYF
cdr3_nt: TGTGCCAGCAGTTTAGGCGGGCCGGGGGAGACCCAGTACTTC

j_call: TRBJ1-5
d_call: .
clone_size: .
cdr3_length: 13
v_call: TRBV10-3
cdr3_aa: CAISGGEHQPQHF
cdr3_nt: TGTGCCATCAGTGGAGGGGAGCATCAGCCCCAGCATTTT

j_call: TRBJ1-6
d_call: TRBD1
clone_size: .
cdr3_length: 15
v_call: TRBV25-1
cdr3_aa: CASSELGQGLSPLHF
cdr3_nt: TGTGCCAGCAGTGAATTAGGACAGGGCCTTTCACCCCTCCACTTT

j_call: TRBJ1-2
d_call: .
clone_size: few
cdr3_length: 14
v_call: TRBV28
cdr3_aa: CASSSTGPTFGYTF
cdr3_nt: TGTGCCAGCAGTTCTACCGGACCAACCTTTGGCTACACCTTC

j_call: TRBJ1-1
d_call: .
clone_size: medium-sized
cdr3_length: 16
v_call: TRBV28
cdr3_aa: CASSLTGWVLNTEAFF
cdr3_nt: TGTGCCAGCAGTTTAACAGGGTGGGTCTTGAACACTGAAGCTTTCTTT

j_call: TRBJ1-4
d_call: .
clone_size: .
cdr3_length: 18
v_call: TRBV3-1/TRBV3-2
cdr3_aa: CASSQEGWGFVTNEKLFF
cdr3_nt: TGTGCCAGCAGCCAAGAGGGGTGGGGGTTCGTGACTAATGAAAAACTGTTTTTT

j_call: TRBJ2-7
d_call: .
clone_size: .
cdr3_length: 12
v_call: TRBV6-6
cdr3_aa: CASTPGVREQYF
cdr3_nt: TGTGCCAGCACTCCAGGGGTTCGCGAGCAGTACTTC

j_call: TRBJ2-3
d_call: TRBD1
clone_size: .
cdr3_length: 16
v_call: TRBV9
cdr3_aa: CASSATPTGGLDTQYF
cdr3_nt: TGTGCCAGCAGCGCCACACCGACAGGGGGCTTAGATACGCAGTATTTT

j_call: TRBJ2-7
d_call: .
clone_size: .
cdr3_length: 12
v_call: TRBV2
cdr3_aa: CASSDRGHEQYF
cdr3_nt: TGTGCCAGCAGTGACAGGGGCCACGAGCAGTACTTC

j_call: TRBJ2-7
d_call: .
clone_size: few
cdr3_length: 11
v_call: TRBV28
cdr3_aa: CASSDPYEQYF
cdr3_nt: TGTGCCAGCAGTGACCCCTACGAGCAGTACTTC

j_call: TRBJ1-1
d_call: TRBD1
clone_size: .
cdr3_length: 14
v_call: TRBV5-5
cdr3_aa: CASSLGSGGTEAFF
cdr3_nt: TGTGCCAGCAGCTTGGGGTCAGGGGGCACTGAAGCTTTCTTT

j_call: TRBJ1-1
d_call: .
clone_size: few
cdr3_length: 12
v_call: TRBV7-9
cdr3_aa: CASSRQGAEAFF
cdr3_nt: TGTGCCAGCAGCCGTCAGGGCGCTGAAGCTTTCTTT

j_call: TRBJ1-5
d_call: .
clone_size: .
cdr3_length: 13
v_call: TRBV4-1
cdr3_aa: CASSPRENQPQHF
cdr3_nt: TGCGCCAGCAGCCCCCGGGAGAATCAGCCCCAGCATTTT

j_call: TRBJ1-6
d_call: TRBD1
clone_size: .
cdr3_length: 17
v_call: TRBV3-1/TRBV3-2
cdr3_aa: CASSQDLRTGFNSPLHF
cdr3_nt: TGTGCCAGCAGCCAAGATCTTAGGACAGGCTTTAATTCACCCCTCCACTTT

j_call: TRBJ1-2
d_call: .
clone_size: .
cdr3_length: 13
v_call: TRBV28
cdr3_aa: CASSSPGRYGYTF
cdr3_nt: TGTGCCAGCAGTTCCCCGGGGCGGTATGGCTACACCTTC